This T cell receptor beta chain was captured in a study of response to subunit inactivated influenza vaccine (dated by TCRdb to the late 2010s). Context from the whole study: Deep quantitative T cell receptor repertoire profiling was used in the study to track responses to a trivalent subunit inactivated influenza vaccine.

The full study reports these points: The authors proposed that each seasonal influenza vaccination may bring in only a limited number of new T cells.

The library was built by means of RT-PCR. Sequenced using an Illumina HiSeq 2500. TCRdb reanalyzed the raw reads on its own, using fastp at Q25 for trimming and MiXCR for clone calling, and kept in-frame beta chains. Each record represents a unique CDR3 protein, reported with the most common genes and DNA among its rows. For this sample the table gives fewer than 550,000 distinct CDR3 sequences, of which 25% were detected only once. In total, the top ten clones hold approximately 2% of the sample. There are 15 amino acids in the CDR3, from cysteine to phenylalanine inclusive. This entry keeps only the CDR3 DNA: 45 bases, framed from base 1. Trimming leaves V shorter by 5 bases and J shorter by 3 bases, with the junction holding 6 bases beyond the gene matches. The count of this clonotype is one. There is no known antigen for this receptor. No base quality information exists; no much larger clone differs at one position. A lone read is weak support.

Rearrangement joined TRBV12-3 or TRBV12-4 to TRBJ2-3; TRBD1 matches 9 bases in the middle. Specimen: CD4+ T cells sorted from PBMCs, collected around 5 days after vaccination. The clonotype originates from a man aged 50-59 years who received an inactivated influenza vaccine. Donor details come from another sample of the same person, matched by shared clones. The CDR3 reads CASSIQGAQTDTQYF. The nucleotide sequence is TGTGCCAGCAGTATACAGGGGGCGCAAACAGATACGCAGTATTTT.